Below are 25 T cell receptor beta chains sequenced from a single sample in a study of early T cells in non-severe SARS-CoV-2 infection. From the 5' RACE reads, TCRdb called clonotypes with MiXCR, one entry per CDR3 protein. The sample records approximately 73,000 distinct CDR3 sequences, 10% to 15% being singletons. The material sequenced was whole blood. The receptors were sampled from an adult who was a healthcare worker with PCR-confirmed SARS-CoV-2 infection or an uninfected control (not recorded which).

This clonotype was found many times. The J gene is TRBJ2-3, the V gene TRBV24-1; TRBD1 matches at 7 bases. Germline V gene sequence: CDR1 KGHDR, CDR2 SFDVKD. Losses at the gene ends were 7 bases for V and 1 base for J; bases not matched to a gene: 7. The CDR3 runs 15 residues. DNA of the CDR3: TGTGCCACCAGCCCGCGACAGGGCGGCACAGATACGCAGTATTTT. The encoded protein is CATSPRQGGTDTQYF.

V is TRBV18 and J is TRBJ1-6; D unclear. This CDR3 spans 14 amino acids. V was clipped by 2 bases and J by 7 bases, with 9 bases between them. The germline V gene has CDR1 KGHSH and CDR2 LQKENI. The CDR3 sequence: CASSPGMGNSPLHF. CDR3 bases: TGTGCCAGCTCACCAGGGATGGGGAATTCACCCCTCCACTTT.

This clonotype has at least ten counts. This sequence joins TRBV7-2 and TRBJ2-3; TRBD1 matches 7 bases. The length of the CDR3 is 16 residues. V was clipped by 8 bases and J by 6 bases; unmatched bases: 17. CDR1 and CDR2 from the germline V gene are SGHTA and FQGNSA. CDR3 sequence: CASSREGAHRADTQYF. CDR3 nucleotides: TGTGCCAGCTCGCGTGAGGGGGCCCATCGGGCGGATACGCAGTATTTT.

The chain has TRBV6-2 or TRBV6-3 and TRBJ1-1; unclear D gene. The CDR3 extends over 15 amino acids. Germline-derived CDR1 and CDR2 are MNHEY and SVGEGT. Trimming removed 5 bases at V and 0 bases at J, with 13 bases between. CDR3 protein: CASSPDNYMNTEAFF. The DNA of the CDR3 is TGTGCCAGCAGTCCAGACAATTACATGAACACTGAAGCTTTCTTT.

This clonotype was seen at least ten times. CDR3 sequence: CASSKTDREGNEQFF. As DNA, the CDR3 is TGCGCCAGCAGCAAAACGGACAGGGAAGGCAATGAGCAGTTCTTC. The chain links TRBV5-1 to TRBJ2-1, with 8 bases lining up with TRBD1. CDR1 is SGHRS and CDR2 is YFSETQ in the germline V gene. The trim removed 4 bases at V and 6 bases at J, leaving 9 bases unmatched. The CDR3 consists of 15 residues.

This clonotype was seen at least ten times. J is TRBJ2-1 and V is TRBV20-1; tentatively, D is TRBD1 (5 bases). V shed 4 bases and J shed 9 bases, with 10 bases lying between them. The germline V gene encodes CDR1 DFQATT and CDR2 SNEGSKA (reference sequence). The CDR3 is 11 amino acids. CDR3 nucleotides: TGCAGTGCTACTCAGGGTGGTGAGCAGTTCTTC. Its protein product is CSATQGGEQFF.

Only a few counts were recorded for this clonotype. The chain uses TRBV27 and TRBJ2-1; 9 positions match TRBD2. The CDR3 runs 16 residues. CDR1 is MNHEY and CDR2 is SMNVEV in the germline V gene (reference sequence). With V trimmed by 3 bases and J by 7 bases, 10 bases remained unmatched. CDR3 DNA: TGTGCCAGCAGTTTCCAAGCGGGAGGAGGTTTGAATGAGCAGTTCTTC. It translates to CASSFQAGGGLNEQFF.

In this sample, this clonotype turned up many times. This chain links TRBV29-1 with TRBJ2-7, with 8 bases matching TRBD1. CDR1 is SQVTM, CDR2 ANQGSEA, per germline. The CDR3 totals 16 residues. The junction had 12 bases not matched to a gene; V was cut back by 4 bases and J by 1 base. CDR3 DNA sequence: TGCAGCGTTGTAGCTCCTGGACAGGGTAGGTCCTACGAGCAGTACTTC. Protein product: CSVVAPGQGRSYEQYF.

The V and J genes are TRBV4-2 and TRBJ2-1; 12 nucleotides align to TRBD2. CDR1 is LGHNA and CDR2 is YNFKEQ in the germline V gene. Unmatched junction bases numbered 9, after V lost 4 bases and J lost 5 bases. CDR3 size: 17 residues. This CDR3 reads CASSRPGLAGGNNEQFF. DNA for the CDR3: TGTGCCAGCAGCCGGCCGGGGCTAGCGGGGGGGAACAATGAGCAGTTCTTC.

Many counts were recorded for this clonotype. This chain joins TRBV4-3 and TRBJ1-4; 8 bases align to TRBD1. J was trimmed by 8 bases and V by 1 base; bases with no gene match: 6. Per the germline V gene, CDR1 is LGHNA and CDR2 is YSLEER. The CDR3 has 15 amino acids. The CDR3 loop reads CASSQGGYRGEKLFF. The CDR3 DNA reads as TGCGCCAGCAGCCAAGGAGGCTACAGGGGGGAAAAACTGTTTTTT.

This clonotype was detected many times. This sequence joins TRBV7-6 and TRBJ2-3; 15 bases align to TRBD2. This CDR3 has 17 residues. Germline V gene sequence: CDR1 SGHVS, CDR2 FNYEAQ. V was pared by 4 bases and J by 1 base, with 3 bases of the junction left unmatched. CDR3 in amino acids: CASSSGLAGGGTDTQYF. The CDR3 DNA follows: TGTGCCAGCAGCTCGGGACTAGCGGGGGGTGGCACAGATACGCAGTATTTT.

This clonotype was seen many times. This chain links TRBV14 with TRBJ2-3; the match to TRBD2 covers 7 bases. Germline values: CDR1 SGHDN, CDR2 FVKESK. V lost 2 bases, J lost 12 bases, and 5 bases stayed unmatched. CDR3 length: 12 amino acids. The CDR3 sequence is CASSQRLASQYF. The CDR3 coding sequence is TGTGCCAGCAGCCAACGACTAGCCTCACAGTATTTT. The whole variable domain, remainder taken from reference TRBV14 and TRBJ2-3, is EAGVTQFPSHSVIEKGQTVTLRCDPISGHDNLYWYRRVMGKEIKFLLHFVKESKQDESGMPNNRFLAERTGGTYSTLKVQPAELEDSGVYFCASSQRLASQYFGPGTRLTVL.

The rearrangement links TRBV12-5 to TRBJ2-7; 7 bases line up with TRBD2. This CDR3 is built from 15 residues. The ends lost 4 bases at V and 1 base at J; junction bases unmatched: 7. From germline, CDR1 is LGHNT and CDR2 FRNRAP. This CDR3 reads CASGSTAGRSYEQYF. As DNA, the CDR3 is TGTGCTAGTGGTTCCACAGCGGGACGATCCTACGAGCAGTACTTC.

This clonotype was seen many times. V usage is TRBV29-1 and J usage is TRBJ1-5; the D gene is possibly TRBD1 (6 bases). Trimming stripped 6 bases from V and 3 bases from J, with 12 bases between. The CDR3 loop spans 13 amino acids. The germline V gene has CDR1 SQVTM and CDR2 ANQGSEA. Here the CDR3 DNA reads TGCAGCGTCCGCAGGGGTCCCAATCAGCCCCAGCATTTT. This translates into CSVRRGPNQPQHF. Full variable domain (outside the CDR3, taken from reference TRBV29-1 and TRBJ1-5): SAVISQKPSRDICQRGTSLTIQCQVDSQVTMMFWYRQQPGQSLTLIATANQGSEATYESGFVIDKFPISRPNLTFSTLTVSNMSPEDSSIYLCSVRRGPNQPQHFGDGTRLSIL.

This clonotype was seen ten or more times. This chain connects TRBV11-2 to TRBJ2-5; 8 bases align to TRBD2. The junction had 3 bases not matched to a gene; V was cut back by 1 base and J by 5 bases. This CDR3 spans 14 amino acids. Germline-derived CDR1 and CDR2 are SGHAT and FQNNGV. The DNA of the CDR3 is TGTGCCAGCAGCTTAGCGGGAGGGTGGGAGACCCAGTACTTC. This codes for CASSLAGGWETQYF.

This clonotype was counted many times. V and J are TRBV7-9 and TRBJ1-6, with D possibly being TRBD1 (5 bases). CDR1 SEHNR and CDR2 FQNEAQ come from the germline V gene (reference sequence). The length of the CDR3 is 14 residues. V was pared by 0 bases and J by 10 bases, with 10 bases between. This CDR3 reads CASSLAGLGSPLHF. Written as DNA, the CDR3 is TGTGCCAGCAGCTTAGCGGGGCTAGGATCACCCCTCCACTTT.

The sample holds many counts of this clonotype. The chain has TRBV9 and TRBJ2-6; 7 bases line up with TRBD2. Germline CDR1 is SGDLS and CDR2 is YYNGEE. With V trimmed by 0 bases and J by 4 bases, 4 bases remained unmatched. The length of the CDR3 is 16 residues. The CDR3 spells CASSVEAGSGANVLTF. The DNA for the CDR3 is TGTGCCAGCAGCGTAGAAGCGGGGTCCGGGGCCAACGTCCTGACTTTC.

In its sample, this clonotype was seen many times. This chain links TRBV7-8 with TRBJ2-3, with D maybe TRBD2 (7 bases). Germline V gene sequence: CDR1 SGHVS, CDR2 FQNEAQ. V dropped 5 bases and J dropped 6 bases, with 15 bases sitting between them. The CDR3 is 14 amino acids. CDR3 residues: CASSPARGADTQYF. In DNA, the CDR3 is TGTGCCAGCAGCCCCGCACGGGGGGCGGATACGCAGTATTTT.

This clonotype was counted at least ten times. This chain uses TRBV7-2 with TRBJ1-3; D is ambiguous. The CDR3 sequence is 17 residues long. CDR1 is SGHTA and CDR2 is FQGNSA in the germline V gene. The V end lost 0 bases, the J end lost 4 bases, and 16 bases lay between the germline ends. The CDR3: CASSLAVGGAGGNTIYF. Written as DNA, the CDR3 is TGTGCCAGCAGCTTAGCCGTGGGTGGCGCGGGGGGAAACACCATATATTTT.

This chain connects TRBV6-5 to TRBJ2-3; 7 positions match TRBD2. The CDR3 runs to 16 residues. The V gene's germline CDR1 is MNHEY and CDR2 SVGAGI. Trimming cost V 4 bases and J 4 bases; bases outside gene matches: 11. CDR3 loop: CASSSPTRTSADTQYF. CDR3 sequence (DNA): TGTGCCAGCAGTTCGCCGACACGCACTAGCGCAGATACGCAGTATTTT.

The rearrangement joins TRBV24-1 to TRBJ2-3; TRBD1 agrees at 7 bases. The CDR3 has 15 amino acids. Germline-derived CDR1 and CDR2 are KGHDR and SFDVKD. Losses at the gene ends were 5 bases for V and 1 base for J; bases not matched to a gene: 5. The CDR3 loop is CATSAGDRRTDTQYF. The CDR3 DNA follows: TGTGCCACCAGTGCCGGGGACAGACGCACAGATACGCAGTATTTT.

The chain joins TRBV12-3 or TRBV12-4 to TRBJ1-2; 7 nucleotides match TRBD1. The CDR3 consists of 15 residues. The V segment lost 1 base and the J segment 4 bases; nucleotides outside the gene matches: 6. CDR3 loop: CASSLGQGGSYGYTF. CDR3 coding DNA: TGTGCCAGCAGTTTAGGACAGGGAGGGTCCTATGGCTACACCTTC.

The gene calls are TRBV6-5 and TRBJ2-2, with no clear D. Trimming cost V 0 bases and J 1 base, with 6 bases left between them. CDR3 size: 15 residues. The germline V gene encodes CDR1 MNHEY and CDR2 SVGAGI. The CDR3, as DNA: TGTGCCAGCAGTTACTCGACCGAGAACACCGGGGAGCTGTTTTTT. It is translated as CASSYSTENTGELFF.

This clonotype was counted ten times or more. CDR3 protein: CASSPGTSGRDTQYF. The CDR3 nucleotides read TGTGCCAGCAGCCCCGGGACTAGCGGGAGGGATACGCAGTATTTT. The chain combines TRBV7-9 with TRBJ2-3; 15 positions agree with TRBD2. With 5 bases clipped from V and 6 bases from J, the junction kept 3 bases outside the gene matches. The CDR3 contains 15 residues. Germline lookup yields CDR1 SEHNR and CDR2 FQNEAQ (reference sequence).

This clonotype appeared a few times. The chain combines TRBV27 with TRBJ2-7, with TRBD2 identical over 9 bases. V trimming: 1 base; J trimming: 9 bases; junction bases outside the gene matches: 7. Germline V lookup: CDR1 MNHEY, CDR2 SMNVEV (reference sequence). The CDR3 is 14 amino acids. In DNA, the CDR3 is TGTGCCAGCAGTTTATTTAAGGCAGCGGGGGGGCAGTACTTC. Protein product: CASSLFKAAGGQYF.